This TCR beta chain is drawn from a study of cytomegalovirus exposure and HLA in healthy donors. A few counts support this clone. The table came from immunoSEQ multiplex PCR; TCRdb's copy has only in-frame clones and leaves some out. Among fewer than 200,000 clones, approximately 96% were seen once, and the ten largest hold 0.8% to 1%. V was clipped by 1 base and J by 1 base, with 6 bases between them. This CDR3 contains 14 residues. Looked up from germline, CDR1 is KGHSH and CDR2 is LQKENI. This chain uses TRBV18 with TRBJ2-3, with D perhaps matching TRBD2 (6 bases). The clonotype was recovered from a woman aged 18 to 35 in good health and CMV-seronegative. The sequenced sample consisted of PBMCs. CDR3 amino acids: CASSPREGTDTQYF. The CDR3 coding sequence is TGTGCCAGCTCACCACGGGAGGGCACAGATACGCAGTATTTT.